The following is a T cell receptor (beta chain) sequence with its context. Its antigen is undetermined. The data were obtained in a study of radiation and T cells in renal cell carcinoma. Background on the study: Nephrectomy followed 15 Gy stereotactic body radiation by 4 weeks. Study-wide results and caveats: In blood, top tumor clones expanded by 2 weeks, shrinking by 4.

Time point described: baseline pretreatment blood. Regarding treatment: 15 Gy SBRT to primary tumor, nephrectomy 4 weeks later. V lost 4 bases to trimming and J lost 9 bases; unmatched junction nucleotides: 10. This CDR3 spans 15 amino acids. Germline V gives CDR1 SGHRS, CDR2 YFSETQ. Assay: immunoSEQ multiplex PCR; the TCRdb copy retains only in-frame clones and omits some. In the table there are 140,000 to 150,000 clones, 88% of which are singletons. The origin of this receptor is a woman in her seventies with renal cell carcinoma. The rearrangement links TRBV5-1 to TRBJ2-1; 10 nucleotides line up with TRBD2. Sequenced here: blood, sampled from a patient whose treatment included radiotherapy and nephrectomy. CDR3: CASSPRSGGVIEQFF. The CDR3 nucleotides read TGCGCCAGCAGCCCCCGCAGCGGGGGGGTAATTGAGCAGTTCTTC.